The source of this TCR beta chain is a study of cytomegalovirus exposure and HLA in healthy donors. Study-wide results and limits: Across donors, presence/absence analyses took sequencing depth to be roughly uniform. Under in vitro conditions, a few CMV-associated chains were confirmed as specific for CMV antigens.

This PCR relied on a set of 60 Vbeta primers and 13 Jbeta primers. TCRdb's table, derived via immunoSEQ multiplex PCR, lists solely in-frame clones and lacks some. The table has roughly 150,000 clones, around 72% seen once. This CDR3 region has 16 residues. Trimming took off 0 bases at V and 5 bases at J, with 18 bases between the two ends. CDR1 and CDR2 from the germline V gene are SGHRS and YFSETQ. As to this clone: The antigen remains undetermined.

The source material was PBMCs. The chain couples TRBV5-1 to TRBJ2-7, with D tentatively TRBD1 (5 bases). The sequence came from a man between 35 and 55 years old in good health and CMV-seronegative. In DNA form, the CDR3 reads TGCGCCAGCAGCTTGGGTGGGGCCAAGAGTACGGACGAGCAGTACTTC. This sequence encodes CASSLGGAKSTDEQYF.